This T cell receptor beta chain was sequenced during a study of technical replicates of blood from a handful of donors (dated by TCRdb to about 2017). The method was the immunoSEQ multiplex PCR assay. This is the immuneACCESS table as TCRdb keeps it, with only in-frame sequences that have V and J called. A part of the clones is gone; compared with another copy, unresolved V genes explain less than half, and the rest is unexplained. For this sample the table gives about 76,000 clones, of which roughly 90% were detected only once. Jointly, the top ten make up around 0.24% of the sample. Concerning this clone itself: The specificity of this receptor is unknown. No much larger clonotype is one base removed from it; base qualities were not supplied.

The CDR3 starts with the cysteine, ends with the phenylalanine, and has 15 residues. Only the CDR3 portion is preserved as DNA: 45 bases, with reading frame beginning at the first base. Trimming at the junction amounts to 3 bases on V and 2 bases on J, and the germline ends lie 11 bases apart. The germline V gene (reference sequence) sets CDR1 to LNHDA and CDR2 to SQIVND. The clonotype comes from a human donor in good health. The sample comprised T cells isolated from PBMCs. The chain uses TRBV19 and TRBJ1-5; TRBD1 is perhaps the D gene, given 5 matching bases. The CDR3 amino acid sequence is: CASSIGGMRNQPQHF. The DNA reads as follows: TGTGCCAGTAGTATCGGGGGGATGCGCAATCAGCCCCAGCATTTT.